This is a list of T cell receptor beta chains from one sample in a study of blood T cell repertoires in COVID-19. Here immunoSEQ multiplex PCR was the method, and the copy in TCRdb shows in-frame clones only, minus some. The table has about 440,000 clones, less than 95% seen once; the top ten hold about 0.6%. Sequenced sample: PBMCs or T cells enriched from blood (not recorded which). The receptors here all came from a young man who had recovered from COVID-19. Each CDR3 is given with its conserved first and last residue. D genes are given only for firm matches. Expanded clones get a size class; other rows say once, few or many, or leave the size out.

-	-	14	TRBV19	TRBJ1-2	TGTGCCAGTAGTATCCTGGGCAGGGGTCATGGCTACACCTTC	CASSILGRGHGYTF
TRBD1	-	15	TRBV6-1	TRBJ1-5	TGTGCCAGCAGTGAGTTCACAGGGGGCAATCAGCCCCAGCATTTT	CASSEFTGGNQPQHF
-	-	15	TRBV11-3	TRBJ2-1	TGTGCCAGCAGCTCTTCACGACAGTCCTACAATGAGCAGTTCTTC	CASSSSRQSYNEQFF
TRBD1	-	14	TRBV9	TRBJ2-7	TGTGCCAGCAGCGTCCGGGACAGGGGGGACGAGCAGTACTTC	CASSVRDRGDEQYF
-	-	16	TRBV3-1/TRBV3-2	TRBJ1-4	TGTGCCAGCAGCCAAGCCCCGAACGGGGTAGATGAAAAACTGTTTTTT	CASSQAPNGVDEKLFF
-	-	13	TRBV29-1	TRBJ1-5	TGCAGCGCCGGACAGCGCCATTATCAGCCCCAGCATTTT	CSAGQRHYQPQHF
-	-	14	TRBV24-1	TRBJ2-4	TGTGCCACCAGTGACCCCCGGGGGGCGGACATTCAGTACTTC	CATSDPRGADIQYF
-	-	12	TRBV7-9	TRBJ2-7	TGTGCCAGCAGCTCAATCGGGTACGAGCAGTACTTC	CASSSIGYEQYF
-	-	16	TRBV7-6	TRBJ1-4	TGTGCCAGCAGCTTAGGATCGGGGGGGCCTAATGAAAAACTGTTTTTT	CASSLGSGGPNEKLFF
-	-	13	TRBV3-1/TRBV3-2	TRBJ2-7	TGTGCCAGCAGCCTAGAAGGAGGGAACGAGCAGTACTTC	CASSLEGGNEQYF
-	once	16	TRBV7-9	TRBJ1-2	TGTGCCAGCAGCTTAGTCCGTATCTCAGGGGAGAATGGCTACACCTTC	CASSLVRISGENGYTF
-	-	15	TRBV9	TRBJ1-5	TGTGCCAGCAGCGTAGGGGCAAATAGCAATCAGCCCCAGCATTTT	CASSVGANSNQPQHF
TRBD2	-	15	TRBV28	TRBJ2-7	TGTGCCAGCAGTCCTCGGGGAGCGGGGTACTACGAGCAGTACTTC	CASSPRGAGYYEQYF
-	-	12	TRBV2	TRBJ1-1	TGTGCCAGCAGTGGGTCCGCAGGGACTGATTTCTTT	CASSGSAGTDFF
-	once	12	TRBV12-3/TRBV12-4	TRBJ2-5	TGTGCCAGCAGTCAGGGCTGGGGGACCCAGTACTTC	CASSQGWGTQYF
-	-	16	TRBV5-6	TRBJ1-1	TGTGCCAGCAGCTCGGAACCAAGGGAGGTGAACACTGAAGCTTTCTTT	CASSSEPREVNTEAFF
-	-	15	TRBV2	TRBJ1-3	TGTGCCAGCAGTGATATGGGGGCGGCTGGAAACACCATATATTTT	CASSDMGAAGNTIYF
TRBD1	-	14	TRBV30	TRBJ1-5	TGTGCCTGCTCAGGGGGAGGTAGCAATCAGCCCCAGCATTTT	CACSGGGSNQPQHF
-	once	15	TRBV19	TRBJ1-2	TGTGCCAGTAGTATGGTACTCGGACAGTACTATGGCTACACCTTC	CASSMVLGQYYGYTF
-	-	12	TRBV2	TRBJ2-7	TGTGCCAGTCTGAGGGCGGGCAACGAGCAGTACTTC	CASLRAGNEQYF
-	few	15	TRBV28	TRBJ1-6	TGTGCCAGCAGTTTAGGACTGCGGGTAAATTCACCCCTCCACTTT	CASSLGLRVNSPLHF
TRBD2	-	13	TRBV2	TRBJ2-7	TGTGCCAGCGCGGGGGAGCTGTCCTACGAGCAGTACTTC	CASAGELSYEQYF
TRBD1	-	15	TRBV28	TRBJ1-1	TGTGCCAGCAGTCTACAAAGTGACAGGGGCACTGAAGCTTTCTTT	CASSLQSDRGTEAFF
-	-	13	TRBV5-1	TRBJ1-1	TGCGCCAGCAGATCGCAGGATAGCACTGAAGCTTTCTTT	CASRSQDSTEAFF
-	-	14	TRBV2	TRBJ2-2	TGTGCCAGCAGGCTAATAGTGAACACCGGGGAGCTGTTTTTT	CASRLIVNTGELFF
-	medium-sized	13	TRBV19	TRBJ2-7	TGTGCCAGTAGTATGCGGCGGGGAGACGAGCAGTACTTC	CASSMRRGDEQYF
TRBD2	-	14	TRBV6-2/TRBV6-3	TRBJ2-7	TGTGCCAGCAGCCGGACTAGCGGACCCTACGAGCAGTACTTC	CASSRTSGPYEQYF
-	-	17	TRBV11-3	TRBJ1-4	TGTGCCAGCAGCTTAGAATCCGGGAACAGAGAGAATGAAAAACTGTTTTTT	CASSLESGNRENEKLFF
-	-	15	TRBV6-1	TRBJ1-5	TGTGCCAGCAGTGAATCAGGGTTGCTTGGTCAGCCCCAGCATTTT	CASSESGLLGQPQHF
-	-	12	TRBV5-6	TRBJ2-5	TGTGCCAGCAGCTTGGCCTCGGAGACCCAGTACTTC	CASSLASETQYF
-	-	15	TRBV5-1	TRBJ1-5	TGCGCCAGCAGCTTCAATTCAGGGGTGGATCAGCCCCAGCATTTT	CASSFNSGVDQPQHF
TRBD1	-	16	TRBV5-1	TRBJ2-5	TGCGCCAGCAGCTTGGAGGGGACAGGGACCCGGGGGGACCAGTACTTC	CASSLEGTGTRGDQYF
TRBD1	once	13	TRBV7-8	TRBJ1-5	TGTGCCAGCAGCTCGACAGGGTACGAGCCCCAGCATTTT	CASSSTGYEPQHF
TRBD1	-	17	TRBV7-8	TRBJ1-2	TGTGCCAGCAGCTTAGCGATTTCTACAACAGGGGACTATGGCTACACCTTC	CASSLAISTTGDYGYTF
-	once	13	TRBV7-9	TRBJ1-1	TGTGCCAGCAGCTTACCTCCCACCGGTGAAGCTTTCTTT	CASSLPPTGEAFF
TRBD2	-	14	TRBV18	TRBJ2-5	TGTGCCAGCTCACGCCAAGCGGGACAAGAGACCCAGTACTTC	CASSRQAGQETQYF
TRBD2	once	15	TRBV25-1	TRBJ2-3	TGTGCCAGCAGTGAATTAGCGGGAGTCTCAGATACGCAGTATTTT	CASSELAGVSDTQYF
TRBD2	-	15	TRBV5-6	TRBJ2-5	TGTGCCAGCAGCTTTCTAGCGGGAGGGAAAGAGACCCAGTACTTC	CASSFLAGGKETQYF
-	-	16	TRBV21-1	TRBJ2-1	TGTGCCAGCACTCAAGGGGGTAGCGGGAGAGAGGATGAGCAGTTCTTC	CASTQGGSGREDEQFF
-	-	14	TRBV28	TRBJ1-4	TGTGCCAGCAGTTTGGCTGGACAGTGGGAAAAACTGTTTTTT	CASSLAGQWEKLFF
-	-	14	TRBV3-1/TRBV3-2	TRBJ2-7	TGTGCCAGCAGCCAAGTCGAAGCCATCTACGAGCAGTACTTC	CASSQVEAIYEQYF
-	-	16	TRBV28	TRBJ2-4	TGTGCCAGCAGTTTGGAGGGGATTATAGCCAAAAACATTCAGTACTTC	CASSLEGIIAKNIQYF
-	once	15	TRBV5-4	TRBJ2-1	TGTGCCAGCAGCTTACCGGGAAAAGGAAACAATGAGCAGTTCTTC	CASSLPGKGNNEQFF
-	few	12	TRBV2	TRBJ1-5	TGTGCCAGCAGTGACGGGTACCAGCCCCAGCATTTT	CASSDGYQPQHF
-	-	15	TRBV11-3	TRBJ1-1	TGTGCCAGCAGCTTAGCTCGGGGGGAGAACACTGAAGCTTTCTTT	CASSLARGENTEAFF
TRBD2	many	14	TRBV15	TRBJ2-1	TGTGCCACCAGCAGAGGGACTAGCTACAATGAGCAGTTCTTC	CATSRGTSYNEQFF
-	-	8	TRBV5-1	TRBJ2-7	TGCGCCAGGAGGAAGCAGTACTTC	CARRKQYF
TRBD1	-	16	TRBV4-2	TRBJ1-4	TGTGCCAGCAGCCAAGAGCCGGGACAGGTGGGCGAAAAACTGTTTTTT	CASSQEPGQVGEKLFF
TRBD1	-	15	TRBV7-9	TRBJ1-6	TGTGCCAGCAGCTTCGGGACAGACTATAATTCACCCCTCCACTTT	CASSFGTDYNSPLHF
-	-	13	TRBV5-1	TRBJ1-1	TGCGCCAGCAGCCCCCAGGCAGGCACTGAAGCTTTCTTT	CASSPQAGTEAFF
TRBD1	once	15	TRBV18	TRBJ2-3	TGTGCCAGCTCACCAGGACAGGGAAACACAGATACGCAGTATTTT	CASSPGQGNTDTQYF
-	-	15	TRBV11-2	TRBJ2-7	TGTGCCAGCAGCTTAGTTGGCAGGGAAGGCTACGAGCAGTACTTC	CASSLVGREGYEQYF
TRBD1	-	15	TRBV5-4	TRBJ1-4	TGTGCCAGCAGCTCGCCGGGACAGGGACCTGAAAAACTGTTTTTT	CASSSPGQGPEKLFF
-	-	13	TRBV7-2	TRBJ1-5	TGTGCCAGCAGCTTAGGGGCCCGGCAGCCCCAGCATTTT	CASSLGARQPQHF
TRBD1	once	15	TRBV7-9	TRBJ1-6	TGTGCCAGCAGCGGACCCGGGACAGGGAATTCACCCCTCCACTTT	CASSGPGTGNSPLHF
-	-	12	TRBV9	TRBJ2-2	TGTGCCAGCAGCGCCGGGGGCGGGGAGCTGTTTTTT	CASSAGGGELFF
TRBD1	-	14	TRBV24-1	TRBJ2-3	TGTGCCACCAGTGATAGACAGGGGGGGGATACGCAGTATTTT	CATSDRQGGDTQYF
-	-	10	TRBV20-1	TRBJ1-1	TGCAGTGCTAGTTCTCAGGGAGCTTTCTTT	CSASSQGAFF
-	-	19	TRBV5-1	TRBJ1-5	TGCGCCAGCAGCTTGGAGCCCAGGGGTGTCGCTTATAGCAATCAGCCCCAGCATTTT	CASSLEPRGVAYSNQPQHF
-	few	14	TRBV28	TRBJ1-1	TGTGCCAGCAGTAGTCCCCGAGGGAACACTGAAGCTTTCTTT	CASSSPRGNTEAFF